The clone carrying this T cell receptor (beta chain) was observed a handful of times. No antigen is known for it. This sample was taken from a study of human T cells and chemical hapten exposure. Study-wide points: Compared to controls, expanded TCRs made significantly more large clusters of similar CDR3s. The number of TCRs above 1 in 1000 frequency did not change after DPC sensitization.

The CDR3 is 14 residues long. The germline V gene has CDR1 DFQATT and CDR2 SNEGSKA (reference sequence). With 5 bases removed from V and 2 bases from J, the gap between germline ends came to 16 bases. Original processing methods: TCR counts had a median of approximately 87,000 per sample and spanned about 23,224 to 690,600. Each CDR3 protein is one row after TCRdb ran MiXCR on the RACE reads. TCRdb assigned the V and J calls; the authors' analysis was not used. This repertoire shows about 71,000 distinct CDR3 sequences, approximately 9.4% found once; its top ten account for 2.5% to 4%. The time point here: patch test 1, 2 weeks after DPC sensitization. Treatment given: therapeutic diphenylcyclopropenone sensitization with weekly scalp DPC.

The J gene is TRBJ2-7, the V gene TRBV20-1; D is possibly TRBD1 (6 bases). This TCR derives from a woman between 40 and 50 years old with alopecia areata. Some clones in this sample may be carry-over from other donors' samples. Source: whole blood, taken in connection with sensitization to the hapten diphenylcyclopropenone (DPC). The chain's CDR3 is CSAFPGATPYEQYF. The CDR3 DNA sequence: TGCAGTGCTTTTCCAGGGGCTACCCCCTACGAGCAGTACTTC.